What follows are 18 T cell receptor beta chains derived from one specimen sequenced in a study of T-cell reconstitution after alpha-beta-depleted transplantation in children. For TCRbeta, the library was prepared with unique molecular identifiers. TCRdb ran MiXCR on the PCR reads and lists one entry per CDR3 protein. The sample holds 250,000 to 350,000 distinct CDR3 sequences; around 20% are singletons and the top ten take approximately 9.9%. The input for sequencing was PBMCs, mostly from graft donor cells, taken 180 days after TCRalphabeta/CD19-depleted stem cell transplant. These receptors all stem from a male patient aged 5 to 17 who had a stem cell transplant for acute lymphoblastic leukemia, so the T cells may come from the graft donor.

This clonotype was found many times. The chain carries TRBV12-3 or TRBV12-4 and TRBJ1-2; D is undetermined. The CDR3 length is 11 residues. With 8 bases removed from V and 2 bases from J, the gap between germline ends came to 6 bases. DNA for the CDR3: TGTGCCAGCTCCAGGAACTATGGCTACACCTTC. As protein: CASSRNYGYTF.

This clonotype was seen a handful of times. CDR3 nucleotide sequence: TGTGCCAGCAGTTTCGCTAGATTCGGCGGCGAGCAGTACTTC. Translating it yields CASSFARFGGEQYF. J is TRBJ2-7 and V is TRBV6-2 or TRBV6-3; D is unclear. V lost 4 bases to trimming and J lost 6 bases, with 16 bases between them. In germline, CDR1 is MNHEY, CDR2 SVGEGT. The CDR3 is 14 residues long.

This clonotype has only a few counts. The genes are TRBV7-9 and TRBJ1-2; 7 bases match TRBD1. The CDR3 loop spans 13 amino acids. V lost 6 bases and J lost 5; bases outside the gene matches: 6. Germline lookup yields CDR1 SEHNR and CDR2 FQNEAQ (reference sequence). CDR3 protein: CASRSQGMYGYTF. CDR3 bases: TGTGCCAGCAGGTCACAGGGGATGTATGGCTACACCTTC. The full variable domain, completed using reference TRBV7-9 and TRBJ1-2, is DTGVSQNPRHKITKRGQNVTFRCDPISEHNRLYWYRQTLGQGPEFLTYFQNEAQLEKSRLLSDRFSAERPKGSFSTLEIQRTEQGDSAMYLCASRSQGMYGYTFGSGTRLTVV.

The chain couples TRBV29-1 to TRBJ1-1; maybe TRBD1 (5 bases). The V gene's germline CDR1 is SQVTM and CDR2 ANQGSEA. V was cut by 7 bases and J by 3 bases, with 18 bases left in between. The CDR3 consists of 14 residues. As DNA, the CDR3 is TGCAGCGGTGTTAGGGGTCTGGCGCACACTGAAGCTTTCTTT. Encoded protein: CSGVRGLAHTEAFF.

The rearrangement links TRBV29-1 to TRBJ1-2, with D perhaps TRBD1 (5 bases). Trimming took off 3 bases at V and 0 bases at J, with 14 bases between the two ends. The CDR3 consists of 15 residues. CDR1 and CDR2 from the germline V gene are SQVTM and ANQGSEA. CDR3 region: CSVEGTSGANYGYTF. CDR3 sequence (DNA): TGCAGCGTTGAGGGGACCTCAGGAGCTAACTATGGCTACACCTTC.

The chain has TRBV10-3 and TRBJ1-2; 7 bases map to TRBD1. CDR3 length equals 14 residues. V was pared by 8 bases and J by 2 bases, with 8 bases of the junction left unmatched. Germline values: CDR1 ENHRY, CDR2 SYGVKD. This chain's CDR3 is CAIARGAENYGYTF. In DNA, the CDR3 is TGTGCCATCGCCAGGGGGGCCGAAAACTATGGCTACACCTTC.

This clonotype was found many times. The V and J genes are TRBV27 and TRBJ2-7; 8 positions match TRBD1. Per germline, CDR1 MNHEY and CDR2 SMNVEV (reference sequence). The V gene end was trimmed by 4 bases and the J gene end by 3 bases; junction bases not matched to a gene: 5. CDR3 size: 14 residues. In DNA form, the CDR3 reads TGTGCCAGCAGTTCCTGGACAGGGAGCTACGAGCAGTACTTC. This encodes CASSSWTGSYEQYF.

This clonotype was detected only a few times. The rearrangement joins TRBV10-3 to TRBJ2-5; D ambiguous. Germline CDR1 reads ENHRY; CDR2 reads SYGVKD. The CDR3 runs 14 residues. V shed 6 bases and J shed 4 bases, with 15 bases lying between them. Here the CDR3 DNA reads TGTGCCATCAGCCCCGGGCCCTCCGGAGAGACCCAGTACTTC. Encoded protein: CAISPGPSGETQYF.

This clonotype showed up just a few times. The V call is TRBV11-2, the J call TRBJ2-6, with D unresolved. V dropped 2 bases and J dropped 8 bases, with 10 bases sitting between them. CDR1 is SGHAT and CDR2 is FQNNGV in the germline V gene. The CDR3 totals 14 residues. The CDR3 protein is CASSLTPVTNVLTF. CDR3 bases: TGTGCCAGCAGCTTAACCCCCGTAACCAACGTCCTGACTTTC.

In its sample, this clonotype was seen a few times. The rearrangement uses TRBV9 and TRBJ2-4; D gene unclear. The CDR3 is 13 amino acids. Germline CDR1 and CDR2: SGDLS and YYNGEE. Trimming took 3 bases from V and 6 from J, leaving 10 bases between them. For the CDR3, the DNA is TGTGCCAGCAGCGAGACGACGGGAAACATTCAGTACTTC. Protein product: CASSETTGNIQYF.

The gene calls are TRBV28 and TRBJ2-3, with 8 nucleotides matching TRBD2. CDR1 is MDHEN, CDR2 SYDVKM, per germline. CDR3 size: 14 residues. After removal of 5 bases from V and 4 bases from J, the junction contained 5 bases not matched to a gene. CDR3 sequence reads: CASSPGGVSDTQYF. The CDR3 DNA sequence: TGTGCCAGCAGTCCCGGGGGGGTATCAGATACGCAGTATTTT.

This clonotype occurred a few times. The chain links TRBV28 to TRBJ2-1; a weak D match, TRBD2 (5 bases). The germline CDR1 and CDR2 sequences are MDHEN and SYDVKM. V dropped 6 bases and J dropped 8 bases, with 20 bases sitting between them. This CDR3 contains 15 residues. In nucleotides, the CDR3 is TGTGCCAGCAGCTTGACAAACGAGGGCGTCGATGAGCAGTTCTTC. This translates into CASSLTNEGVDEQFF.

The chain is built from TRBV7-2 and TRBJ2-3; the D is unclear. The CDR3 is made up of 15 amino acids. CDR1 is SGHTA, CDR2 FQGNSA, per germline. Trimming pared 3 bases from V and 5 bases from J, leaving 15 bases between. CDR3 amino acids: CASSFGLVILDTQYF. The CDR3 DNA reads as TGTGCCAGCAGCTTTGGGCTAGTTATATTAGATACGCAGTATTTT.

The CDR3 sequence: CASSTRLAGFQETQYF. CDR3 nucleotides: TGTGCCAGCAGCACCCGACTAGCGGGTTTCCAAGAGACCCAGTACTTC. The chain couples TRBV9 to TRBJ2-5; TRBD2 aligns across 10 bases. V lost 4 bases and J lost 1; bases outside the gene matches: 7. CDR1 is SGDLS and CDR2 is YYNGEE in the germline V gene. This CDR3 region has 16 residues.

As DNA, the CDR3 is TGTGCCAGCAGCTTAGAGGGGGATGGTACGCAGTATTTT. As protein: CASSLEGDGTQYF. This chain joins TRBV7-8 and TRBJ2-3, with a weak D call TRBD1 (6 bases). Germline-derived CDR1 and CDR2 are SGHVS and FQNEAQ. V dropped 1 base and J dropped 8 bases, with 10 bases sitting between them. The CDR3 loop spans 13 amino acids.

A few counts support this clonotype. The genes are TRBV6-1 and TRBJ2-2; 7 nucleotides line up with TRBD2. The ends lost 5 bases at V and 4 bases at J; junction bases unmatched: 10. CDR1 and CDR2 from the germline V gene are MNHNS and SASEGT. The CDR3 covers 16 residues. The chain's CDR3 is CASSTERGRGTGELFF. Written as DNA, the CDR3 is TGTGCCAGCAGTACGGAGCGCGGGAGAGGCACCGGGGAGCTGTTTTTT.

This clonotype was observed a handful of times. J is TRBJ2-1 and V is TRBV20-1; D unresolved. The germline V gene encodes CDR1 DFQATT and CDR2 SNEGSKA (reference sequence). Trimming removed 3 bases at V and 8 bases at J, with 8 bases between. This CDR3 comprises 11 residues. Written as DNA, the CDR3 is TGCAGTGCTAGCGGCCTTCATGAGCAGTTCTTC. Its translation is CSASGLHEQFF.

V usage is TRBV3-1 and J usage is TRBJ2-3; D remains ambiguous. The CDR3 loop spans 13 amino acids. The germline V gene encodes CDR1 LGHDT and CDR2 YNNKEL (reference sequence). The V and J ends lost 10 bases and 0 bases respectively, with 11 bases between them. The CDR3 region is CATRNLSTDTQYF. The DNA for the CDR3 is TGTGCCACCCGGAACTTGAGCACAGATACGCAGTATTTT.